These 24 T cell receptor beta chains originate from one sample sequenced in a study of response to subunit inactivated influenza vaccine (dated 2018 in TCRdb). Libraries were prepared through RT-PCR. For sequencing, an Illumina HiSeq 2500 was employed. In-frame beta chains were kept once TCRdb had trimmed the public reads at Q25 with fastp and called clones with MiXCR. Each entry merges the rows of one CDR3 protein and shows their most common DNA and genes. This sample gives 500,000 to 700,000 distinct CDR3 sequences in total; 20% to 25% of them show up just once. The top ten clonotypes cover 2.8% of the sample. These records were also assigned to another study, of T cells expressing NK-cell markers. As the second publication notes: 5'RACE template switching, by which a universal primer site and unique molecular identifiers were added, was used to make TCR beta cDNA libraries.

The sequencing used CD4+ T cells sorted from PBMCs, collected about 12 days after vaccination. The receptors were gathered from a middle-aged man who received an inactivated influenza vaccine. Donor details come from another sample of the same person, matched by shared clones.

In its sample, this clonotype was seen a few times. The chain employs TRBV20-1 and TRBJ2-2, with 9 bases lining up with TRBD1. The CDR3 contains 18 residues. V trimming: 0 bases; J trimming: 3 bases; junction bases outside the gene matches: 11. Per the germline V gene, CDR1 is DFQATT and CDR2 is SNEGSKA (reference sequence). The DNA for the CDR3 is TGCAGTGCTAGAGATGGGAAGGGACAGGGTGCGGACACCGGGGAGCTGTTTTTT. Translating it yields CSARDGKGQGADTGELFF.

The chain recombines TRBV14 with TRBJ2-7; possibly TRBD1 or TRBD2 for D (5 bases each). Germline-derived CDR1 and CDR2 are SGHDN and FVKESK. The CDR3 totals 12 residues. Trimming took 4 bases from V and 6 from J, leaving 10 bases between them. CDR3 amino acids: CASSRGDSEQYF. In DNA form, the CDR3 reads TGTGCCAGCAGCCGAGGGGATTCCGAGCAGTACTTC. The full variable domain, in which reference TRBV14 and TRBJ2-7 provide the parts outside the CDR3, is EAGVTQFPSHSVIEKGQTVTLRCDPISGHDNLYWYRRVMGKEIKFLLHFVKESKQDESGMPNNRFLAERTGGTYSTLKVQPAELEDSGVYFCASSRGDSEQYFGPGTRLTVT.

This clonotype appeared a single time. This chain connects TRBV7-9 to TRBJ1-2; D remains unclear. CDR3 length: 12 amino acids. Germline V gene data show CDR1 as SEHNR and CDR2 as FQNEAQ (reference sequence). The V gene lost 6 bases and the J gene lost 8 bases, with 13 bases spanning the gap. The CDR3 DNA reads TGTGCCAGCAGGAGACGGGTTCAGGGCTACACCTTC. Translated, it gives CASRRRVQGYTF.

This clonotype has a handful of counts. The chain has TRBV7-9 and TRBJ2-6; D remains ambiguous. The ends were cut back, 2 bases at V and 0 bases at J, with 5 bases in the middle. CDR3 length: 15 residues. Germline lookup yields CDR1 SEHNR and CDR2 FQNEAQ (reference sequence). CDR3 residues: CASSLMVSGANVLTF. The DNA of the CDR3 is TGTGCCAGCAGCTTAATGGTCTCTGGGGCCAACGTCCTGACTTTC.

The V gene is TRBV10-3, the J gene TRBJ2-6; D gene unclear. The V end lost 3 bases, the J end lost 4 bases, and 1 base lay between the germline ends. This CDR3 region has 12 residues. Germline V gives CDR1 ENHRY, CDR2 SYGVKD. The CDR3 DNA reads as TGTGCCATCAGTGACGGGGCCAACGTCCTGACTTTC. It is translated as CAISDGANVLTF.

The chain recombines TRBV20-1 with TRBJ2-7, with TRBD2 identical over 10 bases. The CDR3 runs to 14 residues. The junction had 6 bases not matched to a gene; V was cut back by 4 bases and J by 3 bases. Per the germline V gene, CDR1 is DFQATT and CDR2 is SNEGSKA (reference sequence). CDR3 DNA sequence: TGCAGTGCTATCCTCGGACTAGCGGACTACGAGCAGTACTTC. This encodes CSAILGLADYEQYF.

In its sample, this clonotype was seen many times. V gene TRBV7-2 combines with J gene TRBJ2-3, with 8 bases matching TRBD1. This CDR3 spans 15 amino acids. Looked up from germline, CDR1 is SGHTA and CDR2 is FQGNSA. The ends lost 2 bases at V and 1 base at J; junction bases unmatched: 2. Here the CDR3 DNA reads TGTGCCAGCAGCTTATGGGGACAGGGCACAGATACGCAGTATTTT. This sequence encodes CASSLWGQGTDTQYF.

This clonotype was observed at least ten times. The chain couples TRBV2 to TRBJ2-1; maybe TRBD2 (6 bases). CDR1 is SNHLY and CDR2 is FYNNEI in the germline V gene. V lost 6 bases and J 7 bases, leaving 19 bases between the germline ends. This CDR3 comprises 15 residues. As DNA, the CDR3 is TGTGCCAGCAGGAACGATGGGGGGACCTGGAATGAGCAGTTCTTC. Translation: CASRNDGGTWNEQFF.

This clonotype has a single count. This chain joins TRBV28 and TRBJ2-7; 8 positions match TRBD1. V was pared by 5 bases and J by 2 bases, with 8 bases of the junction left unmatched. There are 15 residues in the CDR3. Germline CDR1 MDHEN, CDR2 SYDVKM. The DNA of the CDR3 is TGTGCCAGCAGTGTCGACAGGGGTTCGCCCTACGAGCAGTACTTC. Amino acids: CASSVDRGSPYEQYF.

The genes are TRBV6-5 and TRBJ2-1; 13 bases line up with TRBD2. J was trimmed by 7 bases and V by 4 bases; bases with no gene match: 7. The germline gives CDR1 MNHEY, CDR2 SVGAGI. This CDR3 has 16 residues. This CDR3 reads CASSLFGTSGMNEQFF. In DNA form, the CDR3 reads TGTGCCAGCAGTTTATTTGGGACTAGCGGGATGAATGAGCAGTTCTTC.

The sample holds many counts of this clonotype. This rearrangement joins TRBV4-1 to TRBJ1-3, with no clear D. CDR1 MGHRA and CDR2 YSYEKL come from the germline V gene. The V end lost 1 base, the J end lost 0 bases, and 4 bases lay between the germline ends. The CDR3 contains 14 residues. CDR3 DNA: TGCGCCAGCAGCCAAGCTGGCTCTGGAAACACCATATATTTT. It codes for CASSQAGSGNTIYF.

The chain has TRBV5-5 and TRBJ2-1; TRBD2 is a possible D gene (6 bases). The CDR3 sequence is 18 residues long. CDR1 is SGHKS, CDR2 YYEKEE, per germline (reference sequence). Between the trimmed V and J ends, which lost 0 bases and 6 bases, there was a span of 22 bases. CDR3 DNA sequence: TGTGCCAGCAGCTTGGCCCTCCTAGCGATTGGGGAGCTCAATGAGCAGTTCTTC. It codes for CASSLALLAIGELNEQFF.

The CDR3, as DNA: TGCAGTGCTAGAGACGGGCTCTCCTCCTACGAGCAGTACTTC. Translating it yields CSARDGLSSYEQYF. The chain employs TRBV20-1 and TRBJ2-7; D gene ambiguous. Germline V gene data show CDR1 as DFQATT and CDR2 as SNEGSKA (reference sequence). The CDR3 has 14 amino acids. V was trimmed by 0 bases and J by 0 bases, leaving 9 bases between them.

The V gene is TRBV6-2 or TRBV6-3, the J gene TRBJ2-1, with TRBD1 matching over 10 bases. V shed 5 bases, J shed 4 bases, and the junction held 8 bases outside the gene matches. The CDR3 loop spans 16 amino acids. The V gene's germline CDR1 is MNHEY and CDR2 SVGEGT. The CDR3 DNA sequence: TGTGCCAGCAGTAGACGACAGGGGGCGGGTTACAATGAGCAGTTCTTC. It encodes CASSRRQGAGYNEQFF.

This chain joins TRBV3-1 and TRBJ2-1; D is unresolved. Trimming removed 3 bases at V and 6 bases at J, with 6 bases between. CDR1 LGHDT and CDR2 YNNKEL come from the germline V gene (reference sequence). The CDR3 sequence is 12 residues long. The CDR3 protein is CASSQSANEQFF. The CDR3 nucleotides are TGTGCCAGCAGCCAGTCCGCCAATGAGCAGTTCTTC.

This clonotype was counted at least ten times. The rearrangement links TRBV11-1 to TRBJ2-2; no reliable D call. Germline CDR1 reads SGHAT; CDR2 reads FQDESV (reference sequence). Trimming took off 0 bases at V and 6 bases at J, with 20 bases between the two ends. The CDR3 consists of 18 residues. CDR3 protein: CASSLAQIWDLTAGELFF. CDR3 bases: TGTGCCAGCAGCTTAGCGCAGATATGGGATCTCACAGCCGGGGAGCTGTTTTTT.

The rearrangement links TRBV7-2 to TRBJ2-1; TRBD1 agrees at 8 bases. Looked up from germline, CDR1 is SGHTA and CDR2 is FQGNSA. V was pared by 5 bases and J by 5 bases, with 2 bases of the junction left unmatched. This CDR3 comprises 13 residues. The CDR3 here is CASSKDRDNEQFF. CDR3 in DNA: TGTGCCAGCAGCAAGGACAGGGACAATGAGCAGTTCTTC.

This clonotype was found a few times. The chain links TRBV29-1 to TRBJ2-7; 10 bases align to TRBD1. The length of the CDR3 is 14 residues. Germline CDR1 and CDR2: SQVTM and ANQGSEA. V shed 6 bases and J 1 base; nucleotides not matched to a gene: 6. The CDR3 sequence: CSVARTGGSYEQYF. CDR3 sequence (DNA): TGCAGCGTGGCACGGACAGGGGGATCCTACGAGCAGTACTTC.

Only a few counts were recorded for this clonotype. The chain combines TRBV2 with TRBJ2-5; D gene uncertain. Germline V gene data show CDR1 as SNHLY and CDR2 as FYNNEI. Trimming shortened V by 6 bases and J by 3 bases, and 11 bases separated the two germline ends. This CDR3 region has 13 residues. In DNA form, the CDR3 reads TGTGCCAGCAGGGATACTGGGAAAGAGACCCAGTACTTC. This encodes CASRDTGKETQYF.

The chain is built from TRBV19 and TRBJ2-7; 7 nucleotides match TRBD1. The germline V gene encodes CDR1 LNHDA and CDR2 SQIVND (reference sequence). The CDR3 is 15 amino acids. V dropped 7 bases and J dropped 0; count of bases not matched to a gene: 9. The CDR3 region is CASKTGTAASYEQYF. CDR3 in DNA: TGTGCCAGTAAGACCGGGACAGCGGCCTCCTACGAGCAGTACTTC.

The rearrangement links TRBV5-1 to TRBJ1-1; D unresolved. This CDR3 comprises 13 residues. CDR1 is SGHRS, CDR2 YFSETQ, per germline. Trimming left V 0 bases short and J 4 bases short, with 7 bases between. CDR3 DNA sequence: TGCGCCAGCAGCTTGGAGTTGAGCACTGAAGCTTTCTTT. Translating it yields CASSLELSTEAFF. The entire variable domain, with the rest obtained from reference TRBV5-1 and TRBJ1-1, is as follows: KAGVTQTPRYLIKTRGQQVTLSCSPISGHRSVSWYQQTPGQGLQFLFEYFSETQRNKGNFPGRFSGRQFSNSRSEMNVSTLELGDSALYLCASSLELSTEAFFGQGTRLTVV.

The chain joins TRBV10-3 to TRBJ2-7; 10 nucleotides match TRBD1. Germline V gene sequence: CDR1 ENHRY, CDR2 SYGVKD. The CDR3 length is 14 residues. The J segment lost 6 bases and the V segment lost 6 bases, leaving 8 bases of the junction unmatched. This CDR3 reads CAISPRQGAAEQYF. CDR3 bases: TGTGCCATCAGCCCCAGACAGGGGGCGGCCGAGCAGTACTTC.

This clonotype was observed a handful of times. The chain couples TRBV3-1 to TRBJ2-5, with D perhaps matching TRBD1 (5 bases). With 2 bases removed from V and 2 bases from J, the gap between germline ends came to 9 bases. There are 14 residues in the CDR3. Looked up from germline, CDR1 is LGHDT and CDR2 is YNNKEL (reference sequence). CDR3 sequence: CASSQPRQQETQYF. In nucleotides, the CDR3 is TGTGCCAGCAGCCAACCCCGACAGCAAGAGACCCAGTACTTC.

This chain connects TRBV19 to TRBJ2-1; 7 bases fit TRBD2. After removal of 4 bases from V and 2 bases from J, the junction contained 8 bases not matched to a gene. Looked up from germline, CDR1 is LNHDA and CDR2 is SQIVND (reference sequence). This CDR3 has 16 amino acids. This CDR3 is CASSTLSGVAYNEQFF. CDR3 nucleotides: TGTGCCAGTAGTACCCTAAGCGGGGTCGCCTACAATGAGCAGTTCTTC.